The 26 T cell receptor beta chains listed next were all sequenced from one sample in a study of shared clonotypes between healthy human individuals. Assay: immunoSEQ multiplex PCR; the TCRdb copy retains only in-frame clones and omits some. This sample has about 2.1 million clones; 85% to 95% occur once, and the top ten carry 1.5% to 2%. Positively selected for CCR7, the CD45RO-negative cells used as naive CD8 cells excluded terminally differentiated effector memory CD45RA+ cells. The sample taken for sequencing was naive CD8+ T cells from PBMCs. Receptors were obtained from a man between 18 and 29 years old in good health. Some clones in this sample may be carry-over from other donors' samples.

The chain couples TRBV28 to TRBJ2-5, with D possibly being TRBD1 (6 bases). Germline CDR1 reads MDHEN; CDR2 reads SYDVKM. The length of the CDR3 is 15 residues. Trimming stripped 3 bases from V and 0 bases from J, with 11 bases between. For the CDR3, the DNA is TGTGCCAGCAGTTTCTACGGGACAAACCAAGAGACCCAGTACTTC. Translating gives CASSFYGTNQETQYF.

The rearrangement links TRBV6-1 to TRBJ2-4, with D tentatively TRBD1 (5 bases). Trimming took off 3 bases at V and 0 bases at J, with 12 bases between the two ends. This CDR3 contains 16 residues. Germline V gene lookup returns CDR1 MNHNS and CDR2 SASEGT. This CDR3 reads CASSDSRVLAKNIQYF. The DNA of the CDR3 is TGTGCCAGCAGTGATAGCAGGGTACTAGCCAAAAACATTCAGTACTTC.

The J gene is TRBJ2-1, the V gene TRBV27; no reliable D call. Looked up from germline, CDR1 is MNHEY and CDR2 is SMNVEV (reference sequence). The ends were cut back, 6 bases at V and 7 bases at J, with 25 bases in the middle. The CDR3 totals 17 residues. The CDR3 nucleotides are TGTGCCAGCAGCTTACCCTTGAGGACCGAACGCTTGAATGAGCAGTTCTTC. Translating gives CASSLPLRTERLNEQFF.

The CDR3 loop is CASSLVRGENQPQHF. CDR3 sequence (DNA): TGTGCCAGCAGCTTAGTCAGGGGCGAGAATCAGCCCCAGCATTTT. The V and J genes are TRBV7-2 and TRBJ1-5; D might be TRBD1 (6 bases). Trimming removed 1 base at V and 4 bases at J, with 11 bases between. CDR3 size: 15 residues. CDR1 SGHTA and CDR2 FQGNSA come from the germline V gene. The full variable domain, rest sourced from reference TRBV7-2 and TRBJ1-5, is GAGVSQSPSNKVTEKGKDVELRCDPISGHTALYWYRQSLGQGLEFLIYFQGNSAPDKSGLPSDRFSAERTGGSVSTLTIQRTQQEDSAVYLCASSLVRGENQPQHFGDGTRLSIL.

J is TRBJ2-2 and V is TRBV28; D is perhaps TRBD2 (5 bases). Germline V gene sequence: CDR1 MDHEN, CDR2 SYDVKM. This CDR3 has 18 amino acids. The V gene lost 5 bases and the J gene lost 5 bases, with 24 bases spanning the gap. CDR3 in DNA: TGTGCCAGCAGTATCCCGTTTGAGGGAGTTATGAGGACCGGGGAGCTGTTTTTT. It codes for CASSIPFEGVMRTGELFF.

As concerns this clone: The identical CDR3 is also encoded by other nucleotide sequences in the sample. The V call is TRBV28, the J call TRBJ2-7; TRBD1 might be the D (5 bases). The CDR3 length is 12 residues. V lost 6 bases and J lost 3, with 9 bases in between. Germline V gives CDR1 MDHEN, CDR2 SYDVKM. The CDR3: CASRSRGYEQYF. As DNA, the CDR3 is TGTGCCAGCAGATCTAGGGGCTACGAGCAGTACTTC.

This clone showed up just once. The chain links TRBV4-2 to TRBJ2-7, with D perhaps TRBD2 (5 bases). Germline lookup yields CDR1 LGHNA and CDR2 YNFKEQ. Trimming shortened V by 2 bases and J by 4 bases, and 15 bases separated the two germline ends. The CDR3 length is 15 residues. For the CDR3, the DNA is TGTGCCAGCAGCCAACATCAAACCGGGGAGTACGAGCAGTACTTC. It yields the protein CASSQHQTGEYEQYF.

The V and J genes are TRBV7-9 and TRBJ2-5; D is undetermined. The germline V gene has CDR1 SEHNR and CDR2 FQNEAQ (reference sequence). The CDR3 has 13 residues. Trimming shortened V by 6 bases and J by 4 bases, and 12 bases separated the two germline ends. The CDR3 loop is CASSLSEGETQYF. The CDR3 bases are TGTGCCAGCAGTTTATCCGAAGGAGAGACCCAGTACTTC.

V usage is TRBV9 and J usage is TRBJ2-1; the D gene could be TRBD1 or TRBD2 (6 bases each). The CDR3 consists of 17 residues. V was clipped by 0 bases and J by 2 bases, with 15 bases between them. The germline gives CDR1 SGDLS, CDR2 YYNGEE. DNA of the CDR3: TGTGCCAGCAGCGTAGAGGGGGGCCACTTAACCTACAATGAGCAGTTCTTC. This sequence encodes CASSVEGGHLTYNEQFF. The full variable domain, rest sourced from reference TRBV9 and TRBJ2-1, is DSGVTQTPKHLITATGQRVTLRCSPRSGDLSVYWYQQSLDQGLQFLIQYYNGEERAKGNILERFSAQQFPDLHSELNLSSLELGDSALYFCASSVEGGHLTYNEQFFGPGTRLTVL.

The chain carries TRBV7-3 and TRBJ2-7, with a weak D call TRBD2 (6 bases). Germline loops: CDR1 SGHTA, CDR2 FQGTGA. V dropped 5 bases and J dropped 6 bases, with 11 bases sitting between them. The CDR3 sequence is 12 residues long. This CDR3 reads CASSLLGGEQYF. The CDR3 nucleotides read TGTGCCAGCAGCCTCCTGGGGGGCGAGCAGTACTTC.

The rearrangement links TRBV5-6 to TRBJ2-7; the match to TRBD2 covers 9 bases. J was trimmed by 4 bases and V by 4 bases; bases with no gene match: 18. The length of the CDR3 is 18 residues. Germline values: CDR1 SGHDT, CDR2 YYEEEE. CDR3 sequence reads: CASSPPVGQREERYEQYF. Written as DNA, the CDR3 is TGTGCCAGCAGCCCACCGGTCGGCCAGCGGGAGGAGAGGTACGAGCAGTACTTC.

The chain carries TRBV28 and TRBJ2-2; D gene unclear. Germline V gene sequence: CDR1 MDHEN, CDR2 SYDVKM. The CDR3 loop spans 12 amino acids. Trimming stripped 3 bases from V and 14 bases from J, with 13 bases between. The CDR3 DNA sequence: TGTGCCAGCAGTTTCAGAGACACCCCCCTGTTTTTT. Translation gives CASSFRDTPLFF.

CDR3 in DNA: TGTGCCTGGAGTGTTACTAATTCACCCCTCCACTTT. Amino acid sequence: CAWSVTNSPLHF. This rearrangement joins TRBV30 to TRBJ1-6; D remains unclear. The germline V gene has CDR1 GTSNPN and CDR2 SVGIG (reference sequence). Trimming pared 0 bases from V and 6 bases from J, leaving 3 bases between. The CDR3 has 12 residues. Supplemented by reference TRBV30 and TRBJ1-6, the full variable domain reads SQTIHQWPATLVQPVGSPLSLECTVEGTSNPNLYWYRQAAGRGLQLLFYSVGIGQISSEVPQNLSASRPQDRQFILSSKKLLLSDSGFYLCAWSVTNSPLHFGNGTRLTVT.

In this sample, this clone turned up once. The rearrangement uses TRBV14 and TRBJ2-7; TRBD1 aligns across 8 bases. The germline CDR1 and CDR2 sequences are SGHDN and FVKESK. The CDR3 runs 15 residues. V lost 3 bases to trimming and J lost 4 bases; unmatched junction nucleotides: 8. DNA of the CDR3: TGTGCCAGCAGCCATGTGGTGGACAGGGCTTACGAGCAGTACTTC. The encoded protein is CASSHVVDRAYEQYF. Filled out from reference TRBV14 and TRBJ2-7, the complete variable domain reads EAGVTQFPSHSVIEKGQTVTLRCDPISGHDNLYWYRRVMGKEIKFLLHFVKESKQDESGMPNNRFLAERTGGTYSTLKVQPAELEDSGVYFCASSHVVDRAYEQYFGPGTRLTVT.

This clone is a singleton in its sample. This chain connects TRBV28 to TRBJ2-4, with a weak D call TRBD2 (5 bases). Per germline, CDR1 MDHEN and CDR2 SYDVKM. This CDR3 contains 18 residues. V lost 3 bases, J lost 2 bases, and 20 bases lay in between. CDR3 sequence: CASSFSTSMDGTKNIQYF. The CDR3 DNA reads TGTGCCAGCAGTTTTAGTACTTCCATGGACGGGACCAAAAACATTCAGTACTTC.

This chain connects TRBV6-1 to TRBJ2-3, with D unresolved. Germline V gene data show CDR1 as MNHNS and CDR2 as SASEGT. The germline V and J ends were trimmed by 2 bases and 1 base, with 4 bases remaining between them. CDR3 length: 13 amino acids. The CDR3 loop reads CASSEPGTDTQYF. The CDR3 bases are TGTGCCAGCAGTGAACCCGGCACAGATACGCAGTATTTT.

This clone is a singleton in its sample. This sequence joins TRBV29-1 and TRBJ2-7, with 9 nucleotides matching TRBD2. Germline V CDR1 and CDR2: SQVTM, ANQGSEA. V lost 3 bases and J lost 5; bases outside the gene matches: 5. The CDR3 consists of 13 residues. CDR3 DNA: TGCAGCGTTGAGGGACTAGCTGTTCACGAGCAGTACTTC. Protein sequence: CSVEGLAVHEQYF.

The chain uses TRBV28 and TRBJ2-3; D gene uncertain. CDR1 and CDR2 (germline): MDHEN, SYDVKM. The CDR3 sequence is 11 residues long. Trimming cost V 6 bases and J 6 bases, with 7 bases left between them. In DNA, the CDR3 is TGTGCCAGCAGGGTGATCGATACGCAGTATTTT. Translating gives CASRVIDTQYF.

The chain links TRBV27 to TRBJ2-1; a weak D match, TRBD2 (5 bases). V lost 7 bases and J 9 bases, leaving 19 bases between the germline ends. The CDR3 spans 14 residues. Per germline, CDR1 MNHEY and CDR2 SMNVEV (reference sequence). The CDR3 loop is CASTHSEGVSEQFF. The CDR3 DNA sequence: TGTGCCAGCACTCATAGTGAGGGAGTGAGTGAGCAGTTCTTC.

The chain uses TRBV28 and TRBJ2-1; 8 positions match TRBD2. CDR1 and CDR2 from the germline V gene are MDHEN and SYDVKM. This CDR3 comprises 13 residues. Trimming at V came to 5 bases and at J to 13 bases, leaving 10 bases not matched to a gene. CDR3 protein: CASSGAGSGSQFF. Written as DNA, the CDR3 is TGTGCCAGCAGTGGGGCTGGGAGCGGGAGCCAGTTCTTC.

The genes are TRBV4-1 and TRBJ2-7, with TRBD2 matching over 11 bases. Germline CDR1 is MGHRA and CDR2 is YSYEKL. Germline trimming cut 3 bases from V and 4 bases from J; bases unmatched to any gene: 8. The CDR3 has 16 residues. CDR3 sequence (DNA): TGCGCCAGCAGCCATCGCTCTAGCGGGAGGAGATACGAGCAGTACTTC. It codes for CASSHRSSGRRYEQYF.

V and J are TRBV4-2 and TRBJ2-2; 8 nucleotides match TRBD2. Per the germline V gene, CDR1 is LGHNA and CDR2 is YNFKEQ. The CDR3 runs 15 residues. Trimming removed 1 base from V and 6 bases from J; junction bases left unmatched: 4. The CDR3 coding sequence is TGTGCCAGCAGCCAAGTCGCCGGGGGGGCCGGGGAGCTGTTTTTT. Amino acid sequence: CASSQVAGGAGELFF.

This chain links TRBV28 with TRBJ1-2; unclear D gene. Germline assignment: CDR1 MDHEN and CDR2 SYDVKM. CDR3 size: 14 residues. Deletions cut 2 bases from V and 1 base from J, with 8 bases between. The CDR3 reads CASSLRAINYGYTF. DNA of the CDR3: TGTGCCAGCAGTTTACGGGCGATTAACTATGGCTACACCTTC.

The chain's CDR3 is CASSHRGLDTGELFF. The CDR3 bases are TGTGCCAGCAGCCACAGGGGGCTTGACACCGGGGAGCTGTTTTTT. This sequence joins TRBV7-6 and TRBJ2-2; TRBD1 matches 9 bases. Germline CDR1 reads SGHVS; CDR2 reads FNYEAQ. V lost 5 bases and J lost 3; bases outside the gene matches: 4. This CDR3 has 15 residues.

This clone is a singleton in its sample. The genes are TRBV25-1 and TRBJ1-1; D gene uncertain. Germline values: CDR1 MGHDK, CDR2 SYGVNS. This CDR3 region has 16 residues. The ends were cut back, 2 bases at V and 0 bases at J, with 13 bases in the middle. CDR3 nucleotides: TGTGCCAGCAGTGAAGGGTGGGCCCTCATGAACACTGAAGCTTTCTTT. Its translation: CASSEGWALMNTEAFF.

The chain's CDR3 is CATSRDNRGARETQYF. The CDR3 bases are TGTGCCACCAGCAGAGATAATCGGGGGGCGAGGGAGACCCAGTACTTC. The chain carries TRBV15 and TRBJ2-5, with a tentative D call TRBD2 (7 bases). Germline V CDR1 and CDR2: LNHNV, YYDKDF (reference sequence). The CDR3 has 16 residues. Trimming pared 0 bases from V and 5 bases from J, leaving 16 bases between.